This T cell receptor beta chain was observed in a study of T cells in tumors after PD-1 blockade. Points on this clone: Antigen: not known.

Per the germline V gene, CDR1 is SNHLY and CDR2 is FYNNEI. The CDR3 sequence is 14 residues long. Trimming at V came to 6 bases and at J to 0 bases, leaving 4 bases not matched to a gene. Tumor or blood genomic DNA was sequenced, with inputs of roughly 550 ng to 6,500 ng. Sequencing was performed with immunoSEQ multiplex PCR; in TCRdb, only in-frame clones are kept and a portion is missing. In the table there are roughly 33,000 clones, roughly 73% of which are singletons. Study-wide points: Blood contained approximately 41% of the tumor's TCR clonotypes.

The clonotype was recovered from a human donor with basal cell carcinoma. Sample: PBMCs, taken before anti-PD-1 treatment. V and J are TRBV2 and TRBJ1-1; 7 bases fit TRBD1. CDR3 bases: TGTGCCAGCAGGAGAGGACAGGTGAACACTGAAGCTTTCTTT. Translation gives CASRRGQVNTEAFF. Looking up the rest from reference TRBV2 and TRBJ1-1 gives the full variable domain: EPEVTQTPSHQVTQMGQEVILRCVPISNHLYFYWYRQILGQKVEFLVSFYNNEISEKSEIFDDQFSVERPDGSNFTLKIRSTKLEDSAMYFCASRRGQVNTEAFFGQGTRLTVV.